This entry lists 15 T cell receptor beta chains sequenced from one sample in a study of T cell responses to AZD1222 COVID-19 vaccine. Some clones are missing from TCRdb's copy, which holds only in-frame ones; the method was immunoSEQ multiplex PCR. The sample records approximately 150,000 clones, roughly 89% being singletons. Sample: peripheral blood, taken 28 days after the second dose of the MenACWY control vaccine. These receptors were taken from an adult who received the MenACWY meningococcal vaccine as a control.

J is TRBJ2-4 and V is TRBV6-1; no reliable D call. V was cut by 3 bases and J by 3 bases, with 6 bases left in between. Germline values: CDR1 MNHNS, CDR2 SASEGT. The CDR3 covers 13 residues. CDR3 sequence reads: CASSDSNKNIQYF. The CDR3 DNA sequence: TGTGCCAGCAGTGACAGTAACAAAAACATTCAGTACTTC.

This clone was recorded only once. V is TRBV7-2 and J is TRBJ1-5; D possibly corresponds to TRBD1 (5 bases). The V end lost 5 bases, the J end lost 9 bases, and 14 bases lay between the germline ends. This CDR3 contains 13 residues. The germline CDR1 and CDR2 sequences are SGHTA and FQGNSA. Here the CDR3 reads CASSEDPGGPQHF. The CDR3 nucleotides read TGTGCCAGCAGCGAAGACCCTGGGGGGCCCCAGCATTTT.

The rearrangement joins TRBV27 to TRBJ2-7; 15 nucleotides match TRBD2. V lost 10 bases to trimming and J lost 7 bases; unmatched junction nucleotides: 17. The CDR3 runs 17 residues. Looked up from germline, CDR1 is MNHEY and CDR2 is SMNVEV (reference sequence). The CDR3 loop is CATTLFGTSGGMGEQYF. CDR3 sequence (DNA): TGTGCCACCACTCTATTCGGGACTAGCGGGGGGATGGGGGAGCAGTACTTC.

The V gene is TRBV28, the J gene TRBJ1-5, with 12 bases identical to TRBD1. Unmatched junction bases numbered 13, after V lost 9 bases and J lost 7 bases. The germline V gene encodes CDR1 MDHEN and CDR2 SYDVKM. CDR3 length: 16 amino acids. The CDR3 sequence: CASSRDRGRNDQPQHF. DNA for the CDR3: TGTGCCAGTTCCCGGGACAGGGGGCGCAATGACCAGCCCCAGCATTTT.

In nucleotides, the CDR3 is TGTGCCAGCAGTTACTCTATAGCGGACTCCTACGAGCAGTACTTC. The encoded protein is CASSYSIADSYEQYF. The chain is built from TRBV6-5 and TRBJ2-7, with D possibly matching TRBD2 (6 bases). Germline V gene lookup returns CDR1 MNHEY and CDR2 SVGAGI. The V gene lost 0 bases and the J gene lost 0 bases, with 9 bases spanning the gap. The CDR3 has 15 residues.

V and J are TRBV5-1 and TRBJ2-3; no definite D call. Germline CDR1 reads SGHRS; CDR2 reads YFSETQ. This CDR3 is built from 13 residues. V lost 1 base to trimming and J lost 1 base, with 4 bases between them. CDR3 in DNA: TGCGCCAGCAGCTTGCCCCGCACAGATACGCAGTATTTT. It encodes CASSLPRTDTQYF. The variable domain in full, with the rest retrieved from reference TRBV5-1 and TRBJ2-3, is KAGVTQTPRYLIKTRGQQVTLSCSPISGHRSVSWYQQTPGQGLQFLFEYFSETQRNKGNFPGRFSGRQFSNSRSEMNVSTLELGDSALYLCASSLPRTDTQYFGPGTRLTVL.

The V and J genes are TRBV10-3 and TRBJ1-1; 7 nucleotides align to TRBD1. Trimming cost V 0 bases and J 1 base; bases outside gene matches: 2. The CDR3 has 15 residues. Germline V gives CDR1 ENHRY, CDR2 SYGVKD. The CDR3 is CAISESTGWNTEAFF. Here the CDR3 DNA reads TGTGCCATCAGTGAGTCGACAGGGTGGAACACTGAAGCTTTCTTT.

The chain carries TRBV27 and TRBJ2-2, with 9 bases fitting TRBD2. Trimming at V came to 4 bases and at J to 1 base, leaving 16 bases not matched to a gene. There are 20 residues in the CDR3. Germline CDR1 and CDR2: MNHEY and SMNVEV (reference sequence). The chain's CDR3 is CASSSILAGRVNRNTGELFF. CDR3 coding DNA: TGTGCCAGCAGTTCCATCCTAGCGGGGCGGGTAAATCGGAACACCGGGGAGCTGTTTTTT.

CDR3 nucleotide sequence: TGTGCCAGTAGTACTGGGACGGGGAACTATGGCTACACCTTC. Residues: CASSTGTGNYGYTF. The genes are TRBV19 and TRBJ1-2; tentatively, D is TRBD1 (5 bases). The CDR3 covers 14 residues. Germline V CDR1 and CDR2: LNHDA, SQIVND (reference sequence). The germline V and J ends were trimmed by 4 bases and 2 bases, with 11 bases remaining between them.

The gene calls are TRBV5-5 and TRBJ1-5; D is perhaps TRBD1 (5 bases). Germline V CDR1 and CDR2: SGHKS, YYEKEE (reference sequence). This CDR3 has 16 amino acids. Deletions cut 0 bases from V and 7 bases from J, with 17 bases between. The CDR3 loop is CASSLGLTSGYQPQHF. The CDR3 nucleotides are TGTGCCAGCAGCTTGGGCCTAACCTCAGGGTACCAGCCCCAGCATTTT.

The CDR3 sequence is CASSGDRERGQYF. CDR3 in DNA: TGTGCCAGCTCCGGGGACAGGGAGCGCGGGCAGTACTTC. The rearrangement links TRBV2 to TRBJ2-7; 9 bases line up with TRBD1. The V segment lost 8 bases and the J segment 9 bases; nucleotides outside the gene matches: 11. The CDR3 has 13 amino acids. Germline CDR1 and CDR2: SNHLY and FYNNEI.

This chain connects TRBV2 to TRBJ1-1, with unresolved D. The germline CDR1 and CDR2 sequences are SNHLY and FYNNEI. The CDR3 is 14 residues long. V was clipped by 6 bases and J by 8 bases, with 19 bases between them. The CDR3 region is CASSTTIQNAEAFF. CDR3 coding DNA: TGTGCCAGCAGCACGACTATCCAAAACGCAGAAGCTTTCTTT.

The chain has TRBV5-6 and TRBJ1-1; D uncertain. Trimming stripped 7 bases from V and 6 bases from J, with 10 bases between. Per germline, CDR1 SGHDT and CDR2 YYEEEE. The CDR3 extends over 11 amino acids. The CDR3 DNA reads TGTGCCAGCTCCTTGGACGCTGAAGCTTTCTTT. Its protein is CASSLDAEAFF.

The chain is built from TRBV25-1 and TRBJ1-1, with D perhaps TRBD1 (6 bases). The CDR3 runs to 12 residues. V lost 6 bases to trimming and J lost 9 bases, with 14 bases between them. In germline, CDR1 is MGHDK, CDR2 SYGVNS. The DNA for the CDR3 is TGTGCCAGCAGCGTAGCACAGGGTAAAGCTTTCTTT. Its protein product is CASSVAQGKAFF.

This sequence joins TRBV6-2 or TRBV6-3 and TRBJ2-1; perhaps TRBD2 as D (6 bases). The CDR3 runs to 16 residues. Germline V gives CDR1 MNHEY, CDR2 SVGEGT. V lost 2 bases and J 4 bases, leaving 15 bases between the germline ends. CDR3 sequence (DNA): TGTGCCAGCAGTTACGAGTTGGGAGGAGCATACAATGAGCAGTTCTTC. As protein: CASSYELGGAYNEQFF.